This T cell receptor beta chain was sequenced for a study of spatial heterogeneity in lung cancer. General study points: Ubiquitous expanded tumor TCRs were observed in blood more at resection than follow-up.

Stated time point: sample taken at primary tumor resection. The sequenced material consisted of unsorted whole RNA from tumor, nontumor lung or frozen PBMC. TCRdb redid the calling of the 5' RACE reads with MiXCR, one entry per CDR3 protein. The sample contains 43,000 or so distinct CDR3 sequences, about 6.7% of which appear only once. The V gene's germline CDR1 is MNHEY and CDR2 SMNVEV (reference sequence). Trimming took 4 bases from V and 0 from J, leaving 12 bases between them. CDR3 length: 15 amino acids. At least ten counts were recorded for this clonotype. Its antigen is unknown. The J gene is TRBJ1-1, the V gene TRBV27; the D is unclear. The input for sequencing was PBMCs, taken at surgery. The sequence was obtained from a female donor with early-stage non-small cell lung cancer. The CDR3 spells CASSSRHAMNTEAFF. The CDR3 DNA sequence: TGTGCCAGCAGTTCCAGACACGCCATGAACACTGAAGCTTTCTTT.